Below are 4 T cell receptor beta chains sequenced from a single sample in a study of response to subunit inactivated influenza vaccine. TCRdb processed the RT-PCR reads anew with MiXCR; each CDR3 protein has one entry. The sample gives 160,000 or so distinct CDR3 sequences, about a tenth of which show up once; around an eighth is in the top ten. This sample comprised non-naive T cells sorted from PBMCs, obtained 45 days after vaccination. The origin of the receptors is a man aged 45-65 years who received an inactivated influenza vaccine.

The rearrangement joins TRBV20-1 to TRBJ1-2; D is uncertain. The CDR3 extends over 14 amino acids. CDR1 and CDR2 (germline): DFQATT, SNEGSKA (reference sequence). Trimming shortened V by 1 base and J by 5 bases, and 14 bases separated the two germline ends. DNA of the CDR3: TGCAGTGCTAGAGTTTCGGGAAAGGAGTATGGCTACACCTTC. As protein: CSARVSGKEYGYTF.

This clonotype came up a few times. The chain couples TRBV29-1 to TRBJ2-3; D not certain. CDR3 size: 13 residues. Germline CDR1 reads SQVTM; CDR2 reads ANQGSEA. Between the trimmed V and J ends, which lost 8 bases and 1 base, there was a span of 13 bases. Written as DNA, the CDR3 is TGCAGCCCATGGACGATCGGCACAGATACGCAGTATTTT. Translated, it gives CSPWTIGTDTQYF.

The chain carries TRBV6-2 or TRBV6-3 and TRBJ1-5; D call uncertain. The CDR3 covers 14 residues. Germline V CDR1 and CDR2: MNHEY, SVGEGT. Trimming cost V 11 bases and J 0 bases, with 14 bases left between them. DNA for the CDR3: TGTGCCTCCAGTCGGGGTTATAGCAATCAGCCCCAGCATTTT. Amino acids: CASSRGYSNQPQHF.

The chain uses TRBV5-1 and TRBJ2-5, with D tentatively TRBD2 (5 bases). CDR1 is SGHRS and CDR2 is YFSETQ in the germline V gene. Trimming took off 3 bases at V and 5 bases at J, with 17 bases between the two ends. This CDR3 comprises 15 residues. The CDR3 loop reads CASSSPEKAVETQYF. Written as DNA, the CDR3 is TGCGCCAGCAGCTCCCCCGAAAAAGCGGTTGAGACCCAGTACTTC.